This passage covers 17 T cell receptor beta chains from one sample sequenced in a study of T cell clonotyping in hematopoietic cell transplantation. Time point meaning: recipient sample about 28 days before transplant, after cytoreduction. The protocol was immunoSEQ multiplex PCR, while the TCRdb copy is restricted to in-frame clones and leaves out a portion. The data hold some 26,000 clones, with under 90% observed a single time. Sequencing used peripheral blood mononuclear cells, obtained before stem cell transplant. These receptors were taken from a man aged 40-49 years with acute myeloid leukemia. Some clones in this sample may be carry-over from other donors' samples.

The CDR3 protein is CASSLSGNLFNYGYTF. The DNA for the CDR3 is TGTGCCAGCAGCTTGTCGGGAAACTTATTTAACTATGGCTACACCTTC. The rearrangement joins TRBV5-4 to TRBJ1-2; D is undetermined. The CDR3 sequence is 16 residues long. CDR1 SGHNT and CDR2 YYREEE come from the germline V gene (reference sequence). V was clipped by 1 base and J by 1 base, with 14 bases between them.

The V gene is TRBV28, the J gene TRBJ1-5, with D maybe TRBD1 (6 bases). Trimming removed 5 bases from V and 8 bases from J, with 13 bases in between. CDR3 length equals 13 residues. Germline CDR1 reads MDHEN; CDR2 reads SYDVKM. The CDR3: CASSGWEGEPQHF. DNA for the CDR3: TGTGCCAGCAGTGGTTGGGAGGGGGAGCCCCAGCATTTT.

This chain uses TRBV5-4 with TRBJ2-7, with a tentative D call TRBD1 (6 bases). The CDR3 runs to 15 residues. V was shortened by 4 bases and J by 1 base, with 15 bases between the two germline ends. Germline-derived CDR1 and CDR2 are SGHNT and YYREEE (reference sequence). The CDR3 nucleotides read TGTGCCAGCAGCCGACAGGCCGCGGGTTCCTACGAGCAGTACTTC. It is translated as CASSRQAAGSYEQYF.

This clone has just one count. The CDR3 spells CASSPDGFRTNEKLFF. CDR3 sequence (DNA): TGCGCCAGCAGCCCAGACGGGTTTCGAACTAATGAAAAACTGTTTTTT. V and J are TRBV4-1 and TRBJ1-4; unclear D gene. Trimming pared 4 bases from V and 1 base from J, leaving 13 bases between. Looked up from germline, CDR1 is MGHRA and CDR2 is YSYEKL. The CDR3 is made up of 16 amino acids.

V is TRBV9 and J is TRBJ2-3; perhaps D is TRBD1 or TRBD2 (6 bases each). Trimming took 8 bases from V and 3 from J, leaving 25 bases between them. The CDR3 has 17 residues. CDR1 and CDR2 from the germline V gene are SGDLS and YYNGEE. In nucleotides, the CDR3 is TGTGCCAGTAACAGGGCAAACGGGGGTGGTTGGACAGATACGCAGTATTTT. Its translation: CASNRANGGGWTDTQYF.

There are a few counts of this clone. The chain carries TRBV2 and TRBJ2-5, with 7 bases aligning to TRBD2. The trim removed 8 bases at V and 4 bases at J, leaving 13 bases unmatched. From germline, CDR1 is SNHLY and CDR2 FYNNEI. This CDR3 has 15 residues. The CDR3 loop is CASGLVGGRGETQYF. The CDR3 DNA follows: TGTGCCAGCGGGTTGGTGGGAGGGCGGGGAGAGACCCAGTACTTC.

This clone appeared once. The J gene is TRBJ1-6, the V gene TRBV5-1, with D possibly being TRBD1 (6 bases). Per the germline V gene, CDR1 is SGHRS and CDR2 is YFSETQ. The CDR3 loop spans 17 amino acids. Deletions cut 0 bases from V and 7 bases from J, with 17 bases between. CDR3: CASSLGPRGAENSPLHF. DNA for the CDR3: TGCGCCAGCAGCTTGGGCCCCCGGGGGGCGGAAAATTCACCCCTCCACTTT. Full variable domain (missing parts from reference TRBV5-1 and TRBJ1-6): KAGVTQTPRYLIKTRGQQVTLSCSPISGHRSVSWYQQTPGQGLQFLFEYFSETQRNKGNFPGRFSGRQFSNSRSEMNVSTLELGDSALYLCASSLGPRGAENSPLHFGNGTRLTVT.

V usage is TRBV6-5 and J usage is TRBJ2-5; TRBD2 matches 13 bases. Germline assignment: CDR1 MNHEY and CDR2 SVGAGI. The CDR3 spans 15 residues. V shed 6 bases, J shed 5 bases, and the junction held 6 bases outside the gene matches. The CDR3 DNA follows: TGTGCCAGCAGAAGACTAGCGGGGGGCGGGGAGACCCAGTACTTC. Residues: CASRRLAGGGETQYF.

The chain links TRBV7-6 to TRBJ2-7; D remains ambiguous. V lost 5 bases and J lost 4, with 21 bases in between. This CDR3 spans 16 amino acids. CDR1 SGHVS and CDR2 FNYEAQ come from the germline V gene. DNA of the CDR3: TGTGCCAGCAGCCCCATTCCGGGCCCCAACCTATACGAGCAGTACTTC. It is translated as CASSPIPGPNLYEQYF.

V usage is TRBV27 and J usage is TRBJ2-7; the D is unclear. The V gene's germline CDR1 is MNHEY and CDR2 SMNVEV (reference sequence). CDR3 length: 13 amino acids. The V end lost 10 bases, the J end lost 2 bases, and 15 bases lay between the germline ends. The CDR3 here is CATRTEFPYEQYF. As DNA, the CDR3 is TGTGCCACCCGCACAGAGTTCCCCTACGAGCAGTACTTC.

This chain uses TRBV7-2 with TRBJ2-2; 8 positions agree with TRBD1. Trimming removed 1 base from V and 6 bases from J; junction bases left unmatched: 1. The CDR3 spans 14 residues. In germline, CDR1 is SGHTA, CDR2 FQGNSA. This chain's CDR3 is CASSLGQGPGELFF. The CDR3 nucleotides read TGTGCCAGCAGCTTAGGACAGGGGCCCGGGGAGCTGTTTTTT.

The chain joins TRBV6-1 to TRBJ1-3, with TRBD1 identical over 9 bases. V lost 3 bases and J lost 4; bases outside the gene matches: 7. The CDR3 contains 16 residues. Germline CDR1 and CDR2: MNHNS and SASEGT. CDR3 region: CASSDRRTGVGNTIYF. The CDR3 bases are TGTGCCAGCAGTGACCGAAGGACAGGGGTCGGAAACACCATATATTTT.

The chain uses TRBV7-9 and TRBJ2-3; D is undetermined. Trimming pared 2 bases from V and 4 bases from J, leaving 16 bases between. The CDR3 is made up of 16 amino acids. Per germline, CDR1 SEHNR and CDR2 FQNEAQ (reference sequence). In DNA, the CDR3 is TGTGCCAGCAGCTTACAGTCCGTGGTCCAGGCAGATACGCAGTATTTT. Its translation: CASSLQSVVQADTQYF.

The gene calls are TRBV27 and TRBJ2-7; TRBD2 might be the D (7 bases). V lost 2 bases, J lost 7 bases, and 12 bases lay in between. This CDR3 has 13 residues. CDR1 MNHEY and CDR2 SMNVEV come from the germline V gene (reference sequence). CDR3 region: CASSLMGRGEQYF. CDR3 DNA: TGTGCCAGCAGTTTAATGGGGAGGGGGGAGCAGTACTTC.

J is TRBJ1-2 and V is TRBV6-5; the D gene is possibly TRBD1 (5 bases). The CDR3 spans 14 residues. Germline V CDR1 and CDR2: MNHEY, SVGAGI. Trimming took off 0 bases at V and 13 bases at J, with 18 bases between the two ends. The CDR3: CASSYSRDGVGGTF. The CDR3 nucleotides are TGTGCCAGCAGTTACTCTAGGGACGGAGTCGGTGGCACCTTC.

This clone was found once. J is TRBJ2-7 and V is TRBV28; 7 nucleotides align to TRBD1. Per the germline V gene, CDR1 is MDHEN and CDR2 is SYDVKM. V shed 7 bases, J shed 2 bases, and the junction held 5 bases outside the gene matches. This CDR3 is 13 amino acids long. CDR3 amino acids: CASIAGGTYEQYF. The CDR3 DNA reads as TGTGCCAGCATCGCAGGGGGAACCTACGAGCAGTACTTC. Variable domain in full (rest from reference TRBV28 and TRBJ2-7): DVKVTQSSRYLVKRTGEKVFLECVQDMDHENMFWYRQDPGLGLRLIYFSYDVKMKEKGDIPEGYSVSREKKERFSLILESASTNQTSMYLCASIAGGTYEQYFGPGTRLTVT.

The rearrangement uses TRBV28 and TRBJ1-1, with 7 bases fitting TRBD1. Looked up from germline, CDR1 is MDHEN and CDR2 is SYDVKM. The CDR3 covers 16 residues. Trimming removed 6 bases from V and 1 base from J; junction bases left unmatched: 11. CDR3 loop: CASRKGAMVRNTEAFF. The CDR3 nucleotides are TGTGCCAGCAGAAAGGGGGCGATGGTAAGGAACACTGAAGCTTTCTTT.